This TCR beta chain was recorded in a study of blood T cell repertoires in COVID-19. The germline V gene has CDR1 LGHNA and CDR2 YSLEER. The V end lost 1 base, the J end lost 1 base, and 7 bases lay between the germline ends. The CDR3 is 14 residues long. In the authors' methods: Amplification of reference gene primers was used by the study to estimate nucleated cell counts. The method was immunoSEQ multiplex PCR; TCRdb's version includes in-frame clones alone and lacks a portion of them. D and trimming were read from the DNA, whereas the V and J calls and clone size are those reported in that table. The sample has some 260,000 clones; approximately 85% are singletons.

Sample: peripheral blood. The V gene is TRBV4-3, the J gene TRBJ1-2, with D hard to call. The receptor comes from a human donor in a cohort sampled during active COVID-19. The CDR3 protein is CASSQVGSNYGYTF. As DNA, the CDR3 is TGCGCCAGCAGCCAAGTAGGGAGTAACTATGGCTACACCTTC.